This note documents a single T cell receptor beta chain sequence. Profiling relied on immunoSEQ multiplex PCR, and the TCRdb table lists in-frame clones only, not all of them. The table includes thousands of clones, roughly four fifths detected once. The data stem from a study of chemoradiotherapy in HPV16-positive cancers. For the study at large: Candidate HPV-specific T-cell clones and common TCR motifs came from functional assays in a couple of HPV16-positive patients.

The CDR3 has 16 amino acids. Germline V gene lookup returns CDR1 SGHKS and CDR2 YYEKEE (reference sequence). The junction had 10 bases not matched to a gene; V was cut back by 2 bases and J by 8 bases. This sequence originates from a human donor with HPV-associated anogenital cancer. Sequenced material: tumor tissue, taken from a patient who underwent chemoradiotherapy. The chain employs TRBV5-5 and TRBJ1-6; 7 bases align to TRBD1. As DNA, the CDR3 is TGTGCCAGCAGCTTAGCCGACAGGGACGGTGATTCACCCCTCCACTTT. Protein sequence: CASSLADRDGDSPLHF. The complete variable domain, with remaining parts taken from reference TRBV5-5 and TRBJ1-6, reads DAGVTQSPTHLIKTRGQQVTLRCSPISGHKSVSWYQQVLGQGPQFIFQYYEKEERGRGNFPDRFSARQFPNYSSELNVNALLLGDSALYLCASSLADRDGDSPLHFGNGTRLTVT.